The 17 T cell receptor beta chains below all came from one sample that was sequenced in a study of blood T cell repertoires in COVID-19. The protocol was immunoSEQ multiplex PCR, while the TCRdb copy is restricted to in-frame clones and leaves out a portion. The sample shows fewer than 350,000 clones, roughly nine tenths of them seen only once. The sequencing input was PBMCs or T cells enriched from blood (not recorded which). The receptors were gathered from a man between 60 and 70 years old who had recovered from COVID-19.

J is TRBJ2-7 and V is TRBV10-3; tentative D call: TRBD2 (5 bases). The CDR3 spans 13 residues. The V and J ends lost 2 bases and 4 bases respectively, with 9 bases between them. Per the germline V gene, CDR1 is ENHRY and CDR2 is SYGVKD. The CDR3 protein is CAISETGFYEQYF. CDR3 DNA: TGTGCCATCAGTGAGACGGGATTTTACGAGCAGTACTTC.

J is TRBJ2-7 and V is TRBV6-5; TRBD2 matches 7 bases. There are 14 residues in the CDR3. With 4 bases clipped from V and 5 bases from J, the junction kept 8 bases outside the gene matches. Germline CDR1 reads MNHEY; CDR2 reads SVGAGI. CDR3 sequence reads: CASSLRAGVDEQYF. The CDR3 nucleotides are TGTGCCAGCAGTTTGAGGGCGGGAGTCGACGAGCAGTACTTC.

The genes are TRBV7-2 and TRBJ2-3, with TRBD2 matching 7 bases. The CDR3 length is 16 residues. CDR1 is SGHTA and CDR2 is FQGNSA in the germline V gene. V shed 5 bases and J 0 bases; nucleotides not matched to a gene: 8. The CDR3 nucleotides are TGTGCCAGCAGCGTATCGCTAGCGGAGAGCACAGATACGCAGTATTTT. This codes for CASSVSLAESTDTQYF.

V and J are TRBV2 and TRBJ1-1; perhaps TRBD1 as D (5 bases). Per the germline V gene, CDR1 is SNHLY and CDR2 is FYNNEI. The V end was cut by 6 bases, the J end by 1 base, with 9 bases between. The CDR3 runs 13 residues. CDR3 bases: TGTGCCAGCAGACGAACAGGGAACACTGAAGCTTTCTTT. Protein sequence: CASRRTGNTEAFF.

The chain uses TRBV28 and TRBJ1-2; perhaps TRBD1 as D (6 bases). The V end lost 8 bases, the J end lost 9 bases, and 19 bases lay between the germline ends. The CDR3 has 13 residues. Germline assignment: CDR1 MDHEN and CDR2 SYDVKM. As DNA, the CDR3 is TGTGCCAGCTTTATAAGACAGGACTTGAGCTACACCTTC. It yields the protein CASFIRQDLSYTF.

The chain employs TRBV28 and TRBJ1-5, with D maybe TRBD1 (6 bases). This CDR3 region has 15 residues. CDR1 is MDHEN and CDR2 is SYDVKM in the germline V gene. Trimming cost V 4 bases and J 0 bases, with 10 bases left between them. The CDR3 DNA follows: TGTGCCAGCAGTTCGGACAGCTATAGCAATCAGCCCCAGCATTTT. Protein product: CASSSDSYSNQPQHF.

The sample holds one count of this clone. The V call is TRBV19, the J call TRBJ1-5; D is possibly TRBD1 (6 bases). CDR1 and CDR2 (germline): LNHDA, SQIVND (reference sequence). CDR3 size: 14 residues. V was shortened by 2 bases and J by 7 bases, with 12 bases between the two germline ends. In DNA form, the CDR3 reads TGTGCCAGTAGTATAAGGACAGAGAGGCAGCCCCAGCATTTT. It encodes CASSIRTERQPQHF.

This chain links TRBV9 with TRBJ2-1; the match to TRBD1 covers 9 bases. Germline CDR1 SGDLS, CDR2 YYNGEE. The CDR3 totals 17 residues. Losses at the gene ends were 0 bases for V and 9 bases for J; bases not matched to a gene: 13. CDR3 nucleotide sequence: TGTGCCAGCAGCGTAGCTATAGTGGGACAGGGTGAGGGTGAGCAGTTCTTC. Translating gives CASSVAIVGQGEGEQFF.

The chain employs TRBV27 and TRBJ2-3, with unresolved D. CDR3 length equals 13 residues. Trimming shortened V by 5 bases and J by 3 bases, and 9 bases separated the two germline ends. Germline-derived CDR1 and CDR2 are MNHEY and SMNVEV (reference sequence). The CDR3 DNA sequence: TGTGCCAGCAGTACCCTATATACAGATACGCAGTATTTT. This translates into CASSTLYTDTQYF.

The chain carries TRBV11-3 and TRBJ1-1, with 9 bases fitting TRBD1. Germline-derived CDR1 and CDR2 are SGHNT and YENEEA. There are 15 residues in the CDR3. The trim removed 4 bases at V and 2 bases at J, leaving 5 bases unmatched. The CDR3 nucleotides read TGTGCCAGCAGCTCGGACAGGGGAAAAAACACTGAAGCTTTCTTT. Translated: CASSSDRGKNTEAFF.

About this clone itself: This sample includes further DNA sequences coding for the same CDR3. The chain recombines TRBV27 with TRBJ1-3, with a possible D match to TRBD1 (5 bases). V lost 5 bases to trimming and J lost 4 bases, with 15 bases between them. Looked up from germline, CDR1 is MNHEY and CDR2 is SMNVEV (reference sequence). The CDR3 has 15 residues. This CDR3 is CASSPRGGIGNTIYF. CDR3 sequence (DNA): TGTGCCAGCAGTCCCCGTGGGGGGATAGGAAACACCATATATTTT.

The CDR3 loop is CASSDSLVGQGGYGYTF. CDR3 sequence (DNA): TGTGCCAGCAGTGATTCTTTAGTAGGACAGGGAGGGTATGGCTACACCTTC. The J gene is TRBJ1-2, the V gene TRBV6-1; 8 nucleotides match TRBD1. This CDR3 is built from 17 residues. Germline CDR1 is MNHNS and CDR2 is SASEGT. J was trimmed by 5 bases and V by 3 bases; bases with no gene match: 14.

This clone was seen more than once but under ten times. Other DNA sequences in this sample translate to the same CDR3. The rearrangement uses TRBV9 and TRBJ2-1, with D unclear. V was trimmed by 0 bases and J by 6 bases, leaving 4 bases between them. CDR1 is SGDLS and CDR2 is YYNGEE in the germline V gene. The CDR3 totals 12 residues. The DNA of the CDR3 is TGTGCCAGCAGCGTAGCCCTCAATGAGCAGTTCTTC. Residues: CASSVALNEQFF.

The chain couples TRBV19 to TRBJ1-2; D may be TRBD1 (5 bases). Germline V gene sequence: CDR1 LNHDA, CDR2 SQIVND (reference sequence). The CDR3 is 15 residues long. Trimming left V 0 bases short and J 8 bases short, with 16 bases between. CDR3 amino acids: CASSIDPQGARGYTF. The DNA for the CDR3 is TGTGCCAGTAGTATAGATCCTCAGGGCGCGAGGGGCTACACCTTC.

This chain joins TRBV3-1 (or the pseudogene TRBV3-2) and TRBJ2-7; D gene uncertain. CDR1 and CDR2 from the germline V gene are LGHDT and YNNKEL (reference sequence). Trimming stripped 4 bases from V and 4 bases from J, with 5 bases between. This CDR3 has 11 residues. The CDR3 DNA reads as TGTGCCAGCAGCCTCCAATACGAGCAGTACTTC. Residues: CASSLQYEQYF.

The chain couples TRBV5-1 to TRBJ1-1; D gene unclear. CDR3 length: 17 amino acids. The germline gives CDR1 SGHRS, CDR2 YFSETQ. Trimming removed 1 base at V and 1 base at J, with 17 bases between. DNA for the CDR3: TGCGCCAGCAGCTTGCGGGGAGGAGGACGGGAGAACACTGAAGCTTTCTTT. Its translation: CASSLRGGGRENTEAFF.

The gene calls are TRBV3-1 (or the pseudogene TRBV3-2) and TRBJ1-2; D call uncertain. The ends were cut back, 1 base at V and 3 bases at J, with 15 bases in the middle. Germline CDR1 and CDR2: LGHDT and YNNKEL (reference sequence). CDR3 size: 16 residues. CDR3 sequence reads: CASSQGLGSGDYGYTF. The CDR3 DNA follows: TGTGCCAGCAGCCAAGGGCTGGGGAGTGGGGACTATGGCTACACCTTC.